This T cell receptor beta chain stems from a study of lymphopenia after photon versus proton radiotherapy. V was pared by 5 bases and J by 4 bases, with 10 bases between. The CDR3 sequence is 13 residues long. Germline CDR1 reads SEHNR; CDR2 reads FQNEAQ (reference sequence). Generated by immunoSEQ multiplex PCR, the TCRdb table keeps only in-frame clones and is missing some. The repertoire holds roughly 4,800 clones, with 88% as singletons. Overall study findings and caveats: A bigger post-nadir fall in TCR diversity correlated inversely with survival time in deceased patients. Authors raise, but do not show, better survival with proton therapy. After the lymphocyte nadir, photon-treated repertoires showed oligoclonal expansion, especially of CD8+ Temra cells.

A note on this clone: Its antigen is not known.

The sample in question was peripheral blood, obtained from a patient treated with photon-based radiotherapy. The V and J genes are TRBV7-9 and TRBJ2-3, with D unclear. The sequence was obtained from a man aged 30-40 years with gastric cancer. The CDR3 bases are TGTGCCAGCAGCCCACGAGGCCCAGATACGCAGTATTTT. This sequence encodes CASSPRGPDTQYF.